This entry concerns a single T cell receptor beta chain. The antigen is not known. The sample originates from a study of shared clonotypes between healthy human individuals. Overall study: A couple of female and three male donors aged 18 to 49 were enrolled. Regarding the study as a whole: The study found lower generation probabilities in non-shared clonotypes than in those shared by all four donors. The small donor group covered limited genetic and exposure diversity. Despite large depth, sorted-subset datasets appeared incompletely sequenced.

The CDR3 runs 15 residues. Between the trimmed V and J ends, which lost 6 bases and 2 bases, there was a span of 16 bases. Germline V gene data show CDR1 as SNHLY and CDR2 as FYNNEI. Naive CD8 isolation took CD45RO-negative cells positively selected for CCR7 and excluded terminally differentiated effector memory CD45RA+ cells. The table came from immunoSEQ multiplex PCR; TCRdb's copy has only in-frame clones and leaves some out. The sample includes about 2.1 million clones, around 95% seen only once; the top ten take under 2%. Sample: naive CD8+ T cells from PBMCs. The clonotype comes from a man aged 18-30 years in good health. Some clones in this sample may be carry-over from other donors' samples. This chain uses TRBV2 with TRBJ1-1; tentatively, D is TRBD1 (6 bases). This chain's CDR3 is CASSATGGGNTEAFF. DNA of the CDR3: TGTGCCAGCAGCGCCACCGGGGGCGGAAACACTGAAGCTTTCTTT.